The rows below give T cell receptor beta chains drawn from one sample of a study of STAT5B mutations in CD4+ large granular lymphocyte leukemia. Produced via immunoSEQ multiplex PCR; TCRdb's table is partial and in-frame only. The table includes some 34,000 clones, over 65% detected once. Sequencing was carried out using CD4+ T cells from blood buffy coats. These receptors were obtained from a human donor in good health. The CDR3 runs from the conserved cysteine through the conserved F or W. The D gene is left open where the match is weak. Rows give clone size only sometimes, using once, few, many, or a class for an expanded clone.

v_call	clone_size	j_call	d_call	cdr3_aa	cdr3_nt
TRBV11-2	.	TRBJ2-3	.	CASSLDLGTDTQYF	TGTGCCAGCAGCTTAGATTTGGGCACAGATACGCAGTATTTT
TRBV23-1	.	TRBJ1-1	.	CASSQSWQYSTEAFF	TGCGCCAGCAGTCAATCTTGGCAGTACTCCACTGAAGCTTTCTTT
TRBV5-5	once	TRBJ2-2	TRBD1	CASSLWTGPGELFF	TGTGCCAGCAGCCTGTGGACAGGTCCCGGGGAGCTGTTTTTT
TRBV4-3	few	TRBJ2-1	.	CASSRKLGSDVGVGYEQFF	TGCGCCAGCAGCCGGAAACTAGGATCGGATGTGGGGGTTGGCTATGAGCAGTTCTTC
TRBV5-1	once	TRBJ2-7	TRBD1	CASSAQGARTEQYF	TGCGCCAGCAGCGCACAGGGGGCGCGGACCGAGCAGTACTTC
TRBV5-1	.	TRBJ2-3	.	CASSLSVADTDTQYF	TGCGCCAGCAGCTTGTCGGTCGCAGACACAGATACGCAGTATTTT
TRBV27	.	TRBJ1-2	TRBD1	CASSFGDSYGYTF	TGTGCCAGCAGTTTTGGGGACAGCTATGGCTACACCTTC
TRBV18	.	TRBJ1-1	.	CASSPGPNTEAFF	TGTGCCAGCTCTCCCGGACCGAACACTGAAGCTTTCTTT
TRBV5-1	.	TRBJ2-5	TRBD1	CASSLAGQGRETQYF	TGCGCCAGCAGCTTGGCAGGACAGGGGCGGGAGACCCAGTACTTC
TRBV4-2	.	TRBJ2-7	.	CASSQSVGEQYF	TGTGCCAGCAGCCAATCGGTAGGCGAGCAGTACTTC
TRBV27	.	TRBJ2-5	.	CASSRDPEGETQYF	TGTGCCAGCAGTCGGGACCCCGAGGGGGAGACCCAGTACTTC
TRBV18	.	TRBJ2-1	.	CASSSLRGSSYNEQFF	TGTGCCAGCTCGTCCCTCAGGGGAAGCTCCTACAATGAGCAGTTCTTC
TRBV4-1	.	TRBJ2-2	TRBD2	CASSQESPSGRGRELFF	TGCGCCAGCAGCCAAGAATCGCCTAGCGGGAGAGGGAGGGAGCTGTTTTTT
TRBV27	.	TRBJ2-7	TRBD1	CASSLSRTGGTYEQYF	TGTGCCAGCAGTTTATCCCGGACAGGGGGAACCTACGAGCAGTACTTC
TRBV21-1	once	TRBJ2-3	.	CALRAEAAPDTQYF	TGTGCCCTGAGAGCGGAGGCCGCCCCAGATACGCAGTATTTT
TRBV5-1	.	TRBJ2-2	.	CASSSGWGAETGELFF	TGCGCCAGCAGCTCGGGTTGGGGGGCTGAGACCGGGGAGCTGTTTTTT
TRBV19	few	TRBJ2-1	.	CASSIEMGGSSYNEQFF	TGTGCCAGTAGTATAGAAATGGGCGGCTCCTCCTACAATGAGCAGTTCTTC
TRBV18	few	TRBJ1-2	.	CASSPSDGYGYTF	TGTGCCAGCTCACCCTCGGACGGCTATGGCTACACCTTC
TRBV18	.	TRBJ2-7	TRBD1	CASSPPRQGDEQYF	TGTGCCAGCTCACCGCCCCGACAGGGAGACGAGCAGTACTTC
TRBV6-6	.	TRBJ1-3	.	CASSRTSPSSGNTIHF	TGTGCCAGCAGTAGGACATCTCCAAGCTCTGGAAACACCATACATTTT
TRBV4-1	.	TRBJ1-1	TRBD1	CASSSRDRGLQNTEAFF	TGCGCCAGCAGCTCCCGGGACAGGGGGCTCCAGAACACTGAAGCTTTCTTT
TRBV19	.	TRBJ2-5	.	CASGATGHRQETQYF	TGTGCCAGTGGTGCTACGGGACATAGGCAAGAGACCCAGTACTTC
TRBV7-8	.	TRBJ2-7	.	CASSLVRGTSSYEQYF	TGTGCCAGCAGCTTAGTAAGGGGAACTAGCTCCTACGAGCAGTACTTC
TRBV2	.	TRBJ2-1	.	CASSVIEGSNEQFF	TGTGCCAGCAGTGTAATAGAAGGTTCCAATGAGCAGTTCTTC
TRBV4-1	.	TRBJ2-2	.	CASSQGGRGPNTGELFF	TGCGCCAGCAGCCAAGGTGGGCGGGGACCGAACACCGGGGAGCTGTTTTTT
TRBV18	.	TRBJ2-2	.	CASSPTRTAGTGELFF	TGTGCCAGCTCACCTACACGGACCGCAGGCACCGGGGAGCTGTTTTTT
TRBV15	.	TRBJ2-3	.	CATSRDRHTDTQYF	TGTGCCACCAGCAGAGACCGCCACACAGATACGCAGTATTTT
TRBV7-2	.	TRBJ2-1	.	CASSVRNEQFF	TGTGCCAGCAGCGTACGCAATGAGCAGTTCTTC
TRBV6-1	.	TRBJ2-3	TRBD2	CASSVRRGNTDTQYF	TGTGCCAGCAGTGTGAGGCGGGGGAACACAGATACGCAGTATTTT
TRBV2	.	TRBJ2-5	.	CASRILRAGETQYF	TGTGCCAGCCGCATCCTCAGGGCGGGAGAGACCCAGTACTTC
TRBV5-1	few	TRBJ1-3	.	CASSLSTKGNTIYF	TGCGCCAGCAGCTTGTCAACTAAAGGAAACACCATATATTTT
TRBV19	.	TRBJ2-1	.	CATGRGPVNEQFF	TGTGCCACCGGCCGGGGCCCCGTTAATGAGCAGTTCTTC
TRBV19	.	TRBJ2-5	.	CASSITGALVLGFWETQYF	TGTGCCAGTAGTATTACTGGGGCTCTTGTTTTAGGTTTTTGGGAGACCCAGTACTTC
TRBV5-4	.	TRBJ2-5	.	CASSPIHREETQYF	TGTGCCAGCAGCCCGATCCACAGGGAAGAGACCCAGTACTTC
TRBV4-1	.	TRBJ2-3	TRBD2	CASSQRGGPTSGLTDTQYF	TGCGCCAGCAGCCAACGAGGAGGCCCCACTAGCGGACTCACAGATACGCAGTATTTT
TRBV25-1	.	TRBJ1-2	.	CASPLGRPRYGYTF	TGTGCCAGCCCTCTGGGGCGGCCTCGCTATGGCTACACCTTC
TRBV5-1	.	TRBJ2-7	.	CASSWQGLSSYEQYF	TGCGCCAGCAGCTGGCAGGGTTTAAGCTCCTACGAGCAGTACTTC
TRBV11-2	.	TRBJ2-3	.	CASSSTGREATSRTDTQYF	TGTGCCAGCAGCTCGACCGGACGTGAGGCTACGTCCCGCACAGATACGCAGTATTTT
TRBV5-1	once	TRBJ2-7	.	CASSLDRVTQNYEQYF	TGCGCCAGCAGCTTGGACAGGGTAACCCAGAATTACGAGCAGTACTTC
TRBV25-1	.	TRBJ1-2	TRBD1	CASSAAGTARLGGYTF	TGTGCCAGCAGTGCAGCCGGGACAGCCCGGTTGGGCGGCTACACCTTC
TRBV5-1	few	TRBJ1-2	.	CASKTSGIRANYGYTF	TGCGCCAGCAAAACGTCTGGGATCAGGGCTAACTATGGCTACACCTTC
TRBV11-2	.	TRBJ1-4	.	CASSSKYATNEKLFF	TGTGCCAGCAGCTCCAAGTATGCAACTAATGAAAAACTGTTTTTT
TRBV10-1	.	TRBJ2-3	.	CASSDTDRNTDTQYF	TGCGCCAGCAGTGATACTGACAGAAACACAGATACGCAGTATTTT
TRBV6-6	.	TRBJ1-3	.	CASAPRSGSGNTIYF	TGTGCCAGCGCCCCGCGGTCGGGCTCTGGAAACACCATATATTTT
TRBV7-2	.	TRBJ2-2	.	CASSLAGYTGELFF	TGTGCCAGCAGCTTAGCGGGGTACACCGGGGAGCTGTTTTTT
TRBV2	.	TRBJ1-5	.	CASSARGSNQPQHF	TGTGCCAGCAGTGCCCGAGGTAGCAATCAGCCCCAGCATTTT
TRBV7-9	.	TRBJ1-1	.	CASSLVGAHTEAFF	TGTGCCAGCAGCTTAGTTGGAGCTCACACTGAAGCTTTCTTT
TRBV2	.	TRBJ1-3	.	CASSGGHTISGNTIYF	TGTGCCAGCAGTGGGGGACATACGATCTCTGGAAACACCATATATTTT
TRBV7-3	.	TRBJ1-1	.	CASSPGMNTEAFF	TGTGCCAGCAGCCCCGGGATGAACACTGAAGCTTTCTTT
TRBV27	.	TRBJ2-3	.	CASSSLIGADTQYF	TGTGCCAGCAGTTCCCTGATAGGCGCAGATACGCAGTATTTT